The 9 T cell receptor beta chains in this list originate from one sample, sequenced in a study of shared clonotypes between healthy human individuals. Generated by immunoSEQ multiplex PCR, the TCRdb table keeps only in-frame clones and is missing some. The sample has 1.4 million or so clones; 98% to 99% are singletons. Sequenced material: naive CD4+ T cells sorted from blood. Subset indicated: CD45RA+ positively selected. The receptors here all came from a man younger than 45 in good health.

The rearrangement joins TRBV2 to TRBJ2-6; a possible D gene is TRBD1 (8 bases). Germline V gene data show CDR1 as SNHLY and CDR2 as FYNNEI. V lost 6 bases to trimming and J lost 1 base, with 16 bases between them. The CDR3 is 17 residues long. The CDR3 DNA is TGTGCCAGCAGGGGGAGGGACAGGCTATCTGGGGCCAACGTCCTGACTTTC. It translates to CASRGRDRLSGANVLTF.

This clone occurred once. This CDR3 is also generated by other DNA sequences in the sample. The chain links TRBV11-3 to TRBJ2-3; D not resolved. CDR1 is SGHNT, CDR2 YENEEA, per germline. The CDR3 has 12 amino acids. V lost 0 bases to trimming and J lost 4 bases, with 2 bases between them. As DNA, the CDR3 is TGTGCCAGCAGCTTAGAGGCAGATACGCAGTATTTT. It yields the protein CASSLEADTQYF.

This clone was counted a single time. CDR3 coding DNA: TGCGCCAGCAGCTATGCGGGGGCGGGTCAAGAGACCCAGTACTTC. The encoded protein is CASSYAGAGQETQYF. The chain is built from TRBV5-1 and TRBJ2-5; D is possibly TRBD2 (7 bases). CDR3 length equals 15 residues. V lost 3 bases, J lost 2 bases, and 14 bases lay in between. The germline gives CDR1 SGHRS, CDR2 YFSETQ.

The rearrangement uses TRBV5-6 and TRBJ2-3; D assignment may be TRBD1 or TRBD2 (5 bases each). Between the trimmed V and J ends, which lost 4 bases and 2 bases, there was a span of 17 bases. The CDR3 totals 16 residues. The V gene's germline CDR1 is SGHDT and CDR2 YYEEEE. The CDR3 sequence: CASSVGDSLYTDTQYF. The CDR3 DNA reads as TGTGCCAGCAGCGTGGGAGACAGCCTATACACAGATACGCAGTATTTT.

The CDR3 region is CASSYTLAGTDTQYF. Here the CDR3 DNA reads TGTGCCAGCAGTTACACCCTAGCGGGCACAGATACGCAGTATTTT. The V gene is TRBV6-5, the J gene TRBJ2-3, with 7 bases fitting TRBD2. The CDR3 spans 15 residues. Germline V gene sequence: CDR1 MNHEY, CDR2 SVGAGI. V lost 2 bases, J lost 1 base, and 3 bases stayed unmatched.

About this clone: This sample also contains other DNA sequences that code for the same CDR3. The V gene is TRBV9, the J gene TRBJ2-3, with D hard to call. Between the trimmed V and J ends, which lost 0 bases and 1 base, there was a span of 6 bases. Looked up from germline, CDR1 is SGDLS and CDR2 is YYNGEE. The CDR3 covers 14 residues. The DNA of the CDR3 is TGTGCCAGCAGCGTAGGCCCTCGCACAGATACGCAGTATTTT. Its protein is CASSVGPRTDTQYF.

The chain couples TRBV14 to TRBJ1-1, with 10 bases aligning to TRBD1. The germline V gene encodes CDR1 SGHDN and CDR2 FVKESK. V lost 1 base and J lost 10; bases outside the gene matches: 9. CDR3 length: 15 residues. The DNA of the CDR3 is TGTGCCAGCAGCCAAGCGGGACAGGGGCGGCATGGAGCTTTCTTT. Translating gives CASSQAGQGRHGAFF.

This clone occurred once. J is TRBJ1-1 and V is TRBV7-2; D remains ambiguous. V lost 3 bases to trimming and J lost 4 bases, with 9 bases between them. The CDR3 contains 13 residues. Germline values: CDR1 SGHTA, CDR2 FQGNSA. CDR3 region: CASSLLRATEAFF. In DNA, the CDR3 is TGTGCCAGCAGCTTGCTTCGTGCCACTGAAGCTTTCTTT.

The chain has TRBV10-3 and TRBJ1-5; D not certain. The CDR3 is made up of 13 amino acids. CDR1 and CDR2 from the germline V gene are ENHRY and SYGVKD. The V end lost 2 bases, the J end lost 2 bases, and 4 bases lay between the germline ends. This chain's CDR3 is CAISENGNQPQHF. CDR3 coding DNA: TGTGCCATCAGTGAGAACGGCAATCAGCCCCAGCATTTT.